Listed here is a single TCR beta chain. Given a much more abundant clone one base away, this may be a read error. The data were taken from a study of CD8+CD57+ T cells in acquired aplastic anemia. About the study: Recorded DNA amounts for sorted CD4+ and CD8+ cells had an average of about 3.5 ug.

The V and J ends lost 0 bases and 6 bases respectively, with 12 bases between them. Germline values: CDR1 SGHRS, CDR2 YFSETQ. The CDR3 runs 14 residues. CD8+CD57+ cell expansion, shown by flow cytometry, had occurred in the patients selected for sequencing. Genomic DNA served as template for TCR beta VDJ and CDR3 profiling. TCRdb re-called the reads with MiXCR, one entry per CDR3 protein. The sample shows around 160,000 distinct CDR3 sequences, around 48% of them seen only once. The sequencing sample was made of sorted CD4+, CD8+, or CD8+CD57+ T cells (not recorded which) from PBMCs. This TCR was recovered from a human donor with aplastic anemia. The chain links TRBV5-1 to TRBJ1-1; no firm D call. The CDR3 reads CASSLDTLSAEAFF. Here the CDR3 DNA reads TGCGCCAGCAGCTTGGACACGCTATCGGCTGAAGCTTTCTTT.